Sequencing of this T cell receptor (beta chain) was carried out in a study of blood T cell repertoires in COVID-19. Across the study: COVID-19 samples from acute and convalescent phases originated in the United States, Italy and Spain. Sources were T cells, B-cell-depleted T cells, or PBMCs; the material itself was cDNA or gDNA.

In the original analysis: Reference gene primers were amplified, and this amplification served to estimate nucleated cell counts. Using immunoSEQ multiplex PCR, the repertoire was profiled, and TCRdb retains in-frame clones only, with some absent. V and J calls and clone size are as listed in that table; D and trimming were resolved from the DNA. The data show 250,000 to 350,000 clones, with roughly nine tenths seen just once and less than 1% held by the top ten. The CDR3 consists of 13 residues. CDR1 and CDR2 (germline): MNHEY, SMNVEV (reference sequence). With 3 bases removed from V and 4 bases from J, the gap between germline ends came to 9 bases.

The clonotype was recovered from a woman in her forties who had recovered from COVID-19. The V gene is TRBV27, the J gene TRBJ1-2; tentative D call: TRBD1 (5 bases). The specimen was peripheral blood. This chain's CDR3 is CASSFGGSYGYTF. CDR3 in DNA: TGTGCCAGCAGTTTTGGGGGGAGCTATGGCTACACCTTC.